Listed below are T cell receptor beta chains from one sample, sequenced in a study of cytomegalovirus exposure and HLA in healthy donors. Here immunoSEQ multiplex PCR was the method, and the copy in TCRdb shows in-frame clones only, minus some. Among about 170,000 clones listed, approximately 84% were seen once. The sequenced material came from PBMCs. The receptor set was obtained from a woman in her 50s in good health and CMV-seropositive. Both conserved end residues are part of each CDR3. The D gene is left open where the match is weak. Clone sizes are given selectively: once, few, many, or a class where the clone is expanded.

d_gene,j_gene,abundance,v_gene,CDR3nt,CDR3aa
.,TRBJ2-7,.,TRBV20-1,TGCAGTGCTGTCAGCTACGAGCAGTACTTC,CSAVSYEQYF
TRBD2,TRBJ2-4,.,TRBV28,TGTGCCAGCAGTCTACTAGCGGGAGGGAGGGCCAAAAACATTCAGTACTTC,CASSLLAGGRAKNIQYF
TRBD2,TRBJ2-5,once,TRBV15,TGTGCCACCAGCAGCGAAGGCGGGGGTTTCGAGACCCAGTACTTC,CATSSEGGGFETQYF
.,TRBJ1-1,.,TRBV19,TGTGCCAGTAGTATGGCGGCACCCGGTGGCACTGAAGCTTTCTTT,CASSMAAPGGTEAFF
.,TRBJ1-1,.,TRBV4-1,TGCGCCAGCAGCCAGCCTGGGCGTGGTAAGAACACTGAAGCTTTCTTT,CASSQPGRGKNTEAFF
TRBD1,TRBJ1-2,.,TRBV27,TGTGCCAGCAGTCCTAGACAGGGCCTTCTGTATGGCTACACCTTC,CASSPRQGLLYGYTF
.,TRBJ2-7,.,TRBV4-1,TGCGCCAGCAGCCAAGGAAACCCAGGGTTCGAGCAGTACTTC,CASSQGNPGFEQYF
.,TRBJ2-7,.,TRBV28,TGTGCCAGCAGTCCCCTCTCGGCAGGGAGGTCCTACGAGCAGTACTTC,CASSPLSAGRSYEQYF
.,TRBJ1-2,few,TRBV9,TGTGCCAGCAGCGTGGGGGGGGCAAATGGCTACACCTTC,CASSVGGANGYTF
TRBD1,TRBJ1-5,.,TRBV27,TGTGCCAGCAGTCGGAATGACAGGGTGGATCAGCCCCAGCATTTT,CASSRNDRVDQPQHF
TRBD1,TRBJ1-2,.,TRBV6-5,TGTGCCAGCAGCCGGGACAGAGGCTATGGCTACACCTTC,CASSRDRGYGYTF
.,TRBJ2-6,.,TRBV5-1,TGCGCCAGCACGGACAGCTCTGGGGCCAACGGCCTGACTTTC,CASTDSSGANGLTF
.,TRBJ1-4,.,TRBV2,TGTGCCAGCAGCGTATCCGGGACTCCCAGGGTCGGAAAACTGTTTTTT,CASSVSGTPRVGKLFF
TRBD2,TRBJ2-2,.,TRBV11-3,TGTGCCAGCAGCCCGGGACTAGCGAACACCGGGGAGCTGTTTTTT,CASSPGLANTGELFF
TRBD1,TRBJ2-7,.,TRBV11-1,TGTGCCAGCAGCTTAGGGACAGGGGGTTCCTACGAGCAGTACTTC,CASSLGTGGSYEQYF
TRBD1,TRBJ2-1,once,TRBV29-1,TGCAGCGCTAGAGGGGCGACAGGGGAAAATGAGCAGTTCTTC,CSARGATGENEQFF
TRBD1,TRBJ1-2,.,TRBV29-1,TGCAGCGTTACGACAGGGAACCACTATGGCTACACCTTC,CSVTTGNHYGYTF
TRBD1,TRBJ2-5,.,TRBV7-2,TGTGCCAGCAGCTCTGGACAGGTCCCAACGGGGACCCAGTACTTC,CASSSGQVPTGTQYF